A selection of T cell receptor beta chains follows, all from one sample in a study of Ad26.COV2.S vaccination and SARS-CoV-2 variants. Repertoires were generated with immunoSEQ multiplex PCR, while TCRdb's copy carries only in-frame clones and drops some. The repertoire consists of more than 300,000 clones, with 70% to 90% occurring once and the leading ten covering approximately 2%. This sample comprised peripheral blood, obtained in a trial of Ad26.COV2.S vaccine versus placebo. Receptors originate from a person aged 18-65 years who received the Ad26.COV2.S COVID-19 vaccine or a placebo. Both conserved end residues are part of each CDR3. Size is omitted from some rows. Given values are once, few, many or a class for expanded clones.

clone size: once
V gene: TRBV7-2
J gene: TRBJ2-7
CDR3 protein: CASSLPRGWGYEQYF

clone size: once
V gene: TRBV5-8
J gene: TRBJ2-7
CDR3 protein: CASSPLWIGTTYEQYF

clone size: .
V gene: TRBV19
J gene: TRBJ2-3
CDR3 protein: CASTGWGTDTQYF

clone size: once
V gene: TRBV5-6
J gene: TRBJ1-1
CDR3 protein: CASSLTGVGMDTEAFF

clone size: once
V gene: TRBV7-9
J gene: TRBJ2-7
CDR3 protein: CASSFSYTYEQYF

clone size: .
V gene: TRBV5-1
J gene: TRBJ2-3
CDR3 protein: CASSLAARSGTDTQYF

clone size: .
V gene: TRBV29-1
J gene: TRBJ2-1
CDR3 protein: CSGSGGVLYNEQFF

clone size: .
V gene: TRBV5-1
J gene: TRBJ1-2
CDR3 protein: CASSPAGQGNRYGYTF

clone size: .
V gene: TRBV7-2
J gene: TRBJ1-2
CDR3 protein: CASSLGQGVYGYTF

clone size: .
V gene: TRBV6-1
J gene: TRBJ2-7
CDR3 protein: CASSEFRAGGGYSYEQYF

clone size: .
V gene: TRBV9
J gene: TRBJ1-2
CDR3 protein: CASSPSPGTYGYTF

clone size: .
V gene: TRBV11-2
J gene: TRBJ2-7
CDR3 protein: CASSLGIDYEQYF

clone size: .
V gene: TRBV10-3
J gene: TRBJ1-1
CDR3 protein: CAVRGHLNTEAFF

clone size: once
V gene: TRBV19
J gene: TRBJ2-1
CDR3 protein: CASSMGPAGGNEQFF

clone size: .
V gene: TRBV7-2
J gene: TRBJ1-4
CDR3 protein: CASSPGWGVAGEKLFF

clone size: .
V gene: TRBV6-2/TRBV6-3
J gene: TRBJ1-1
CDR3 protein: CASSYPGRSTEAFF

clone size: .
V gene: TRBV29-1
J gene: TRBJ2-2
CDR3 protein: CSVEGQGPTGELFF

clone size: .
V gene: TRBV5-6
J gene: TRBJ1-2
CDR3 protein: CASSSRTGKIGGYTF

clone size: .
V gene: TRBV5-8
J gene: TRBJ2-2
CDR3 protein: CASSRQRNTGELFF

clone size: .
V gene: TRBV18
J gene: TRBJ1-5
CDR3 protein: CASSPSTANSNQPQHF

clone size: .
V gene: TRBV5-8
J gene: TRBJ2-3
CDR3 protein: CASSFGNTDTQYF

clone size: .
V gene: TRBV9
J gene: TRBJ1-6
CDR3 protein: CASSVDNNSPLHF

clone size: .
V gene: TRBV20-1
J gene: TRBJ1-1
CDR3 protein: CSASRSGSFTEAFF

clone size: once
V gene: TRBV5-1
J gene: TRBJ2-5
CDR3 protein: CASRRLAEETQYF

clone size: .
V gene: TRBV11-2
J gene: TRBJ2-3
CDR3 protein: CASSLQSRTDTQYF

clone size: .
V gene: TRBV9
J gene: TRBJ2-2
CDR3 protein: CASSVSGHNTGELFF

clone size: .
V gene: TRBV5-4
J gene: TRBJ1-2
CDR3 protein: CASSLVGGSYGYTF

clone size: .
V gene: TRBV6-5
J gene: TRBJ2-7
CDR3 protein: CASSYSGGIDEQYF

clone size: .
V gene: TRBV3-1/TRBV3-2
J gene: TRBJ2-5
CDR3 protein: CASSQDLRLAGNQETQYF

clone size: .
V gene: TRBV11-2
J gene: TRBJ1-3
CDR3 protein: CASSLEGRGNGNTIYF

clone size: .
V gene: TRBV27
J gene: TRBJ2-7
CDR3 protein: CASRPSSGNYEQYF

clone size: .
V gene: TRBV30
J gene: TRBJ2-4
CDR3 protein: CAWGAPGQANIQYF

clone size: .
V gene: TRBV6-2/TRBV6-3
J gene: TRBJ1-1
CDR3 protein: CASSPLRTGNTEAFF

clone size: .
V gene: TRBV18
J gene: TRBJ2-7
CDR3 protein: CASSPPSRGLNEQYF

clone size: .
V gene: TRBV30
J gene: TRBJ2-1
CDR3 protein: CAWRGGLRNLYNEQFF

clone size: once
V gene: TRBV7-2
J gene: TRBJ1-5
CDR3 protein: CASSLDPTGQPQHF

clone size: few
V gene: TRBV11-3
J gene: TRBJ1-1
CDR3 protein: CASSRQGNTEAFF

clone size: .
V gene: TRBV6-2/TRBV6-3
J gene: TRBJ1-2
CDR3 protein: CASSYAGGSDGYTF

clone size: once
V gene: TRBV11-2
J gene: TRBJ1-4
CDR3 protein: CASSLTGGDEKLFF

clone size: .
V gene: TRBV5-4
J gene: TRBJ2-7
CDR3 protein: CASSRDRDSYEQYF

clone size: .
V gene: TRBV10-2
J gene: TRBJ1-1
CDR3 protein: CASSEMGWRGKLNTEAFF